What follows describes a single TCR beta chain. The table lists this clone with a count of one. The antigen this receptor binds is unknown. No qualities accompany the bases; no much larger clone lies one base away. The data derive from a study of shared clonotypes between healthy human individuals (dated by TCRdb to 2018 to 2020). For context, the study as a whole: A couple of women and a few men aged 18 to 49 years were included in the cohort. To estimate repertoire size and how much clonotype sharing occurs between individuals, the study deeply sequenced the blood TCR repertoires of about 5 healthy adults. Between about 0.85 and 9.5 billion PBMCs per donor were obtained by leukapheresis. Libraries were prepared and TCR repertoires were sequenced by different laboratories using diverse techniques, in order to increase sequencing depth and limit assay-specific biases. For each donor, CD4 naive and CD4 memory were each given three plates, CD8 naive was given two plates, and CD8 memory was given one plate. General conclusions and limits of the study: Compared with non-shared clonotypes, the clonotypes found in all four sorted-subset donors had higher generation probabilities. Estimated clonotype richness was generally larger for naive than for memory subsets. Sampling was restricted to blood, and TCR repertoires in tissue are likely to differ from TCR repertoires in blood. Even with the large sequencing depth, rarefaction of the sorted-subset datasets indicated that sequencing was incomplete. About 4.5% of naive CD4, 3% to 3.5% of naive CD8, approximately 2% of memory CD4, and more than 0.35% of memory CD8 clonotypes were shared across a few donors. Because the study included only a small number of donors, the genetic and exposure-history diversity represented was limited. Pairwise subsampling indicated that sequencing depth was expected to affect the degree of clonotype sharing among donors.

Using the deep immunoSEQ assay, multiplex PCR amplified TCR CDR3 regions from genomic DNA. Genomic DNA extracted from each cell subset was distributed evenly over all wells of several immunoSEQ 96-well plates, and each plate served as one replicate. For sorted subsets, roughly 200 ng genomic DNA, equal to 25,000 to 35,000 T cell genomes, was loaded into each replicate PCR. Purified libraries were measured with a Qubit 3.0 fluorometer, size-checked on a Bioanalyzer 2100, and measured again with the KAPA Library Quantification kit. Every immunoSEQ 96-well plate was sequenced on a separate single-read 150-cycle Illumina NextSeq 550 flow cell. Turning to the authors' computational methods: Because the immunoSEQ output held only junctional sequences and lacked quality scores, the filtering could not match the filtering applied to full-length reads. Sequences were annotated with PyIR, a Python wrapper for IgBLAST v1.9, using IMGT germline references to assign V/J genes and CDR3. Reads with weak V/J assignments (E-value above 1e-6), missing CDR3, stop codons, out-of-frame junctions, or ambiguous translated residues were removed. A V3J clonotype was defined by an identical inferred V gene, J gene, and CDR3 amino acid sequence. To compute the percentage overlap between repertoires, the number of shared unique clonotypes was divided by the size of the smaller repertoire. Three approaches were used to assess repertoire richness: RTK rarefaction, the Chao1 estimator, and Recon v2.1 estimates of unobserved clonotypes. OLGA was used to compute generation probabilities for all TCRbeta clonotypes that the gDNA method yielded from several donors. Sourced from immuneACCESS, this table was stored by TCRdb with only in-frame sequences that have V and J called. A share of the clones is absent; for the studies checked, an unresolved V gene accounts for under half, and the remainder has no known explanation. V, J and clone size reflect that table, while D and trimming were determined from the DNA. The sample contains about 2.1 million clones, about 92% of them found a single time. The top ten constitute 1.5% to 2% of the sample.

CD8 naive samples were obtained by positive selection for CCR7 among CD45RO-negative cells, yielding a CD45RA+CCR7+ population from which TemRA cells were excluded. The donors were healthy, HIV-negative adults with no recently reported acute infections or vaccinations. Every donor was a Caucasian adult residing in Nashville, Tennessee, USA. After blood collection by leukapheresis, PBMCs were isolated using Ficoll-Histopaque density gradient centrifugation and then cryopreserved in the vapor phase of liquid nitrogen. Analytical flow cytometry was used to check the purity and quantity of every magnetically sorted T cell population. Genomic DNA was isolated from every sorted fraction and measured by UV absorbance on a Nanodrop 2000c. Sequencing was performed on naive CD8+ T cells from PBMCs. Interpreted using the paper, the cell subset or site label stands for: CD45RA+CCR7+. The receptor was derived from a man between 18 and 29 years old in good health. Some clones in this sample may be carry-over from other donors' samples.

The bases are TGTGCCAGCAGTGAATTAGCGGGCTCCACCTACGAGCAGTACTTC. This yields the protein CASSELAGSTYEQYF. The chain couples TRBV6-1 to TRBJ2-7; a stretch of 7 junction bases matches TRBD2. Taken from the germline V gene, the CDR1 and CDR2 loops are MNHNS and SASEGT. Germline trimming: 2 bases from V, 2 bases from J; junction bases outside gene matches: 6. The CDR3 spans 15 residues, from the cysteine through the phenylalanine. The DNA shown is the 45-base CDR3, in frame from base 1.